This TCR beta chain was observed in a study of T cell repertoires in cytomegalovirus infection. J gave up 6 bases and V 6 bases, and 12 bases lay outside the gene matches. Germline CDR1 DFQATT, CDR2 SNEGSKA (reference sequence). CDR3 length equals 15 residues. This clonotype was seen many times. Using its own MiXCR run on the reads, TCRdb lists one record per CDR3 protein. Among 400,000 or so distinct CDR3 sequences listed, roughly 20% were seen once. The sample comprised PBMCs. This TCR came from a human donor in good health (CMV status not recorded). Some clones in this sample may be carry-over from other donors' samples. This chain links TRBV20-1 with TRBJ1-5; 9 bases are a match to TRBD1. The CDR3 region has the DNA TGCAGTGCCAAACAGACAGGGGGACCGGTTCAGCCCCAGCATTTT. Its translation: CSAKQTGGPVQPQHF.